Below, 22 T cell receptor beta chains from the same sample are listed, as sequenced in a study of blood T cells in healthy people across ages. For the second PCR, which ran for roughly 7 to 11 cycles, a sample-barcoded 5' primer and a J-beta primer mix were used. A single record per CDR3 protein comes from TCRdb applying MiXCR to the 5' RACE reads. The sample has roughly 1,700,000 distinct CDR3 sequences, about 30% seen once; the top ten hold roughly 8%. The sequencing sample was made of blood. These receptors all stem from a woman aged 25 to 39 in good health.

The V gene is TRBV7-9, the J gene TRBJ2-1; D may correspond to TRBD1 or TRBD2 (5 bases each). Germline V lookup: CDR1 SEHNR, CDR2 FQNEAQ (reference sequence). The CDR3 has 16 residues. Trimming removed 5 bases from V and 8 bases from J, with 22 bases in between. The CDR3 DNA sequence: TGTGCCAGCAGCCCGTCGGCAGGGACGAACCGGGATGAGCAGTTCTTC. Its protein is CASSPSAGTNRDEQFF.

This clonotype was seen only once. J is TRBJ1-2 and V is TRBV6-5; perhaps TRBD1 as D (5 bases). The CDR3 is 16 amino acids. Germline loops: CDR1 MNHEY, CDR2 SVGAGI. Trimming shortened V by 4 bases and J by 4 bases, and 19 bases separated the two germline ends. CDR3 bases: TGTGCCAGCAGTTCCCGGAACAGGTTCCCCGGCTATGGCTACACCTTC. It specifies CASSSRNRFPGYGYTF.

This clonotype was observed a handful of times. The V gene is TRBV5-1, the J gene TRBJ2-7; tentatively, D is TRBD2 (5 bases). The CDR3 is 14 amino acids. CDR1 SGHRS and CDR2 YFSETQ come from the germline V gene. Trimming took off 0 bases at V and 2 bases at J, with 9 bases between the two ends. The CDR3 loop reads CASSLAEAAYEQYF. The CDR3, as DNA: TGCGCCAGCAGCTTGGCGGAAGCGGCCTACGAGCAGTACTTC. Drawing the rest from reference TRBV5-1 and TRBJ2-7, the complete variable domain is KAGVTQTPRYLIKTRGQQVTLSCSPISGHRSVSWYQQTPGQGLQFLFEYFSETQRNKGNFPGRFSGRQFSNSRSEMNVSTLELGDSALYLCASSLAEAAYEQYFGPGTRLTVT.

This clonotype was picked up one time. V and J are TRBV9 and TRBJ2-7, with TRBD2 as a possible D gene (6 bases). Germline loops: CDR1 SGDLS, CDR2 YYNGEE. Trimming took off 4 bases at V and 2 bases at J, with 16 bases between the two ends. The CDR3 consists of 15 residues. CDR3 nucleotides: TGTGCCAGCAGCCCAGCCAGGGACTCTGCCTACGAGCAGTACTTC. This encodes CASSPARDSAYEQYF.

CDR3 protein: CASSSQGGARQETQYF. CDR3 bases: TGTGCCAGCAGCTCTCAGGGGGGAGCTAGACAAGAGACCCAGTACTTC. V gene TRBV7-6 combines with J gene TRBJ2-5, with a weak D call TRBD1 (7 bases). Germline CDR1 SGHVS, CDR2 FNYEAQ. V was pared by 4 bases and J by 2 bases, with 17 bases between. The CDR3 extends over 16 amino acids.

This clonotype has more than one count but fewer than ten. The gene calls are TRBV15 and TRBJ1-5, with D possibly TRBD1 on 6 matching bases. The CDR3 covers 15 residues. Germline CDR1 LNHNV, CDR2 YYDKDF (reference sequence). Trimming shortened V by 6 bases and J by 7 bases, and 19 bases separated the two germline ends. CDR3 coding DNA: TGTGCCACCAGTTTATTAGGGGGAGGGGGGCAGCCCCAGCATTTT. Translation: CATSLLGGGGQPQHF. Full variable domain (outside the CDR3, taken from reference TRBV15 and TRBJ1-5): DAMVIQNPRYQVTQFGKPVTLSCSQTLNHNVMYWYQQKSSQAPKLLFHYYDKDFNNEADTPDNFQSRRPNTSFCFLDIRSPGLGDTAMYLCATSLLGGGGQPQHFGDGTRLSIL.

This clonotype appeared a few times. The chain uses TRBV7-9 and TRBJ2-1; the D gene is possibly TRBD2 (7 bases). Per the germline V gene, CDR1 is SEHNR and CDR2 is FQNEAQ (reference sequence). V lost 6 bases and J 8 bases, leaving 23 bases between the germline ends. CDR3 length: 16 amino acids. The CDR3 nucleotides read TGTGCCAGCAGACTAGGGGGGGACCCCTGGAGGGATGAGCAGTTCTTC. Translated, it gives CASRLGGDPWRDEQFF.

This clonotype was detected many times. The chain joins TRBV5-1 to TRBJ1-2, with D possibly TRBD1 on 5 matching bases. CDR3 length: 14 residues. Between the trimmed V and J ends, which lost 2 bases and 6 bases, there was a span of 14 bases. Germline values: CDR1 SGHRS, CDR2 YFSETQ. CDR3 residues: CASSFGTSWDGYTF. CDR3 coding DNA: TGCGCCAGCAGCTTCGGGACGAGCTGGGATGGCTACACCTTC.

The rearrangement uses TRBV10-3 and TRBJ2-1, with 9 nucleotides matching TRBD1. The CDR3 is made up of 16 amino acids. The V and J ends lost 3 bases and 5 bases, in that order; junction bases with no gene match: 8. The V gene's germline CDR1 is ENHRY and CDR2 SYGVKD. DNA for the CDR3: TGTGCCATCAGTGACCCCGGGACAGGGCACGACAATGAGCAGTTCTTC. Protein sequence: CAISDPGTGHDNEQFF.

The chain employs TRBV5-1 and TRBJ2-7; 7 bases line up with TRBD1. V lost 0 bases and J lost 5; bases outside the gene matches: 11. From germline, CDR1 is SGHRS and CDR2 YFSETQ. The CDR3 consists of 16 residues. The CDR3 DNA follows: TGCGCCAGCAGCTTGGCGGTTTCGGGCAGGGGGAACGAGCAGTACTTC. Translated: CASSLAVSGRGNEQYF.

This clonotype was found a few times. The rearrangement joins TRBV7-9 to TRBJ2-7; D unresolved. The CDR3 totals 14 residues. CDR1 and CDR2 (germline): SEHNR, FQNEAQ (reference sequence). Trimming removed 3 bases at V and 2 bases at J, with 11 bases between. This CDR3 reads CASSLREKPYEQYF. Written as DNA, the CDR3 is TGTGCCAGCAGCTTGAGAGAAAAACCCTACGAGCAGTACTTC.

The table lists this clonotype with a few counts. The J gene is TRBJ1-6, the V gene TRBV25-1; D might be TRBD1 (6 bases). Germline V gives CDR1 MGHDK, CDR2 SYGVNS. V lost 4 bases, J lost 5 bases, and 9 bases lay in between. This CDR3 region has 14 residues. The CDR3 coding sequence is TGTGCCAGCAGTGGTCAGGGGAATAATTCACCCCTCCACTTT. Translating gives CASSGQGNNSPLHF. The full variable domain, with the rest looked up from reference TRBV25-1 and TRBJ1-6, is EADIYQTPRYLVIGTGKKITLECSQTMGHDKMYWYQQDPGMELHLIHYSYGVNSTEKGDLSSESTVSRIRTEHFPLTLESARPSHTSQYLCASSGQGNNSPLHFGNGTRLTVT.

The chain carries TRBV7-8 and TRBJ2-1; 10 bases agree with TRBD2. After removal of 0 bases from V and 12 bases from J, the junction contained 14 bases not matched to a gene. Per the germline V gene, CDR1 is SGHVS and CDR2 is FQNEAQ. The CDR3 totals 17 residues. The CDR3 DNA follows: TGTGCCAGCAGCTTAGCGCCAAGCGGGAGGGGCACAGATACGCAGTTCTTC. This gives the protein CASSLAPSGRGTDTQFF.

The rearrangement uses TRBV11-2 and TRBJ2-1; 11 bases are a match to TRBD1. From germline, CDR1 is SGHAT and CDR2 FQNNGV. The CDR3 runs to 16 residues. With V trimmed by 1 base and J by 4 bases, 3 bases remained unmatched. The CDR3 sequence is CASSLAGQGGYNEQFF. In DNA, the CDR3 is TGTGCCAGCAGCTTAGCGGGACAGGGGGGATACAATGAGCAGTTCTTC.

This clonotype was picked up a small number of times. The chain uses TRBV4-1 and TRBJ2-1; either TRBD1 or TRBD2 may supply D (5 bases each). The CDR3 runs to 14 residues. The V gene's germline CDR1 is MGHRA and CDR2 YSYEKL. V lost 6 bases and J 4 bases, leaving 13 bases between the germline ends. CDR3 nucleotide sequence: TGCGCCAGCAGAAGGACGGGGCCTTACAATGAGCAGTTCTTC. Its protein is CASRRTGPYNEQFF.

V gene TRBV20-1 combines with J gene TRBJ1-1; D not certain. In germline, CDR1 is DFQATT, CDR2 SNEGSKA (reference sequence). The CDR3 covers 12 residues. V shed 6 bases and J shed 11 bases, with 19 bases lying between them. The CDR3 loop reads CSALGWEVEAFF. CDR3 nucleotides: TGCAGTGCACTCGGATGGGAGGTTGAGGCTTTCTTT.

Turning to this clonotype: This could be a read error, since a much larger clone is one nucleotide away. This sequence joins TRBV3-1 and TRBJ2-5; no clear D gene. The DNA end favors TRBJ2-7, so the J call may be wrong. This CDR3 is built from 15 residues. Germline V gives CDR1 LGHDT, CDR2 YNNKEL (reference sequence). CDR3 DNA sequence: TGTGCCAGCAGCCGAGTCGCCAGATCGAACTACGAGCAGTACTTC. It translates to CASSRVARSNYEQYF.

A few counts support this clonotype. The gene calls are TRBV20-1 and TRBJ2-5; 7 positions agree with TRBD2. Germline lookup yields CDR1 DFQATT and CDR2 SNEGSKA (reference sequence). V lost 3 bases and J lost 5; bases outside the gene matches: 9. The CDR3 spans 14 residues. The chain's CDR3 is CSASGGRRSETQYF. DNA for the CDR3: TGCAGTGCTAGTGGCGGGAGAAGGTCCGAGACCCAGTACTTC.

In this sample, this clonotype turned up many times. J is TRBJ2-1 and V is TRBV7-2; TRBD2 matches 7 bases. This CDR3 has 16 residues. The germline CDR1 and CDR2 sequences are SGHTA and FQGNSA. V was clipped by 1 base and J by 5 bases; unmatched bases: 8. Here the CDR3 reads CASSLGGGRINNEQFF. The CDR3 DNA sequence: TGTGCCAGCAGCTTAGGCGGGGGACGGATAAACAATGAGCAGTTCTTC.

This clonotype was seen a few times. The V call is TRBV6-1, the J call TRBJ2-1, with 11 bases matching TRBD2. Per the germline V gene, CDR1 is MNHNS and CDR2 is SASEGT. The V segment lost 7 bases and the J segment 9 bases; nucleotides outside the gene matches: 14. The CDR3 is made up of 16 amino acids. CDR3: CASTPTSGNPSGEQFF. The CDR3 DNA is TGTGCCAGCACCCCGACTAGCGGGAACCCCTCGGGTGAGCAGTTCTTC.

DNA for the CDR3: TGCAGTGCTAGAGAGGGGGCGGTGGAGACCCAGTACTTC. It translates to CSAREGAVETQYF. This sequence joins TRBV20-1 and TRBJ2-7; tentatively, D is TRBD1 (6 bases). The last part of the DNA fits TRBJ2-5 better; the J call may be wrong. This CDR3 has 13 residues. Germline CDR1 DFQATT, CDR2 SNEGSKA (reference sequence).

The chain employs TRBV20-1 and TRBJ2-1, with TRBD2 matching over 11 bases. The end of the DNA aligns better with TRBJ2-7, so the J call may be wrong. Germline V gives CDR1 DFQATT, CDR2 SNEGSKA (reference sequence). The CDR3 runs 17 residues. The CDR3 DNA sequence: TGCAGTGCTAGGATTCGACTAGCGGGGAGCTCCTACAATGAGCAGTACTTC. Protein product: CSARIRLAGSSYNEQYF.